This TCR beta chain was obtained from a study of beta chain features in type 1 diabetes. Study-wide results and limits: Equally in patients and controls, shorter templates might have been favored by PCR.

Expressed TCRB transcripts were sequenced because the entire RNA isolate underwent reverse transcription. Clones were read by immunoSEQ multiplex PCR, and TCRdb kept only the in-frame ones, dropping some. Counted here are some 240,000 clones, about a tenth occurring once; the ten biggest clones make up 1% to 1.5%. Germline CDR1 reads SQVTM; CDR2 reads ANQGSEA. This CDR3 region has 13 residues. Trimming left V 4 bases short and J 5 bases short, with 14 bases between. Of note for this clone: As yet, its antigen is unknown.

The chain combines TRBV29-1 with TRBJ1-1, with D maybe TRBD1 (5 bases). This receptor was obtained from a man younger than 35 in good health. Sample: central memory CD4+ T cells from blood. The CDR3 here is CSVVQGARTEAFF. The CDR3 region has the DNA TGCAGCGTTGTCCAGGGAGCGAGGACTGAAGCTTTCTTT.